One T cell receptor beta chain is described in this entry. Its antigen is unidentified. The sample comes from a study of blood T cells in healthy people across ages. Study in general: Template-switching capture recovered about one barcoded beta molecule per two T cells. Study results and limitations: Diversity estimated from one million T cells was considered an underestimate.

A minimum of 5 micrograms of total RNA was extracted per sample. A second PCR, run for roughly 7 to 11 cycles, used a sample-barcoded 5' primer plus a J-beta primer mix. Every sample gave at least 2.5 million paired-end reads containing CDR3. MiXCR, applied by TCRdb to the 5' RACE reads, yields one record per CDR3 protein. The sample contains roughly 1,500,000 distinct CDR3 sequences, about 31% of which appear only once. The germline CDR1 and CDR2 sequences are DFQATT and SNEGSKA (reference sequence). The CDR3 runs 15 residues. V shed 0 bases and J shed 2 bases, with 14 bases lying between them. The source material was blood. This TCR was sampled from a woman aged 25 to 39 in good health. The chain carries TRBV20-1 and TRBJ2-7; perhaps D is TRBD1 or TRBD2 (7 bases each). CDR3 in DNA: TGCAGTGCTAGAGAGGCCCAGGGGGGGACCTACGAGCAGTACTTC. Its translation: CSAREAQGGTYEQYF.